One TCR beta chain is described in this entry. The data originate from a study of OX40 agonist ivuxolimab in advanced cancers. Produced via immunoSEQ multiplex PCR; TCRdb's table is partial and in-frame only. The data contain about 73,000 clones, 70% to 90% of them singletons. Trimming shortened V by 1 base and J by 1 base, and 7 bases separated the two germline ends. This CDR3 contains 14 residues. Germline CDR1 is SGHVS and CDR2 is FNYEAQ. The sequencing here drew on CD4+ or CD8+ T cells sorted from blood, taken in a trial of the OX40 agonist ivuxolimab. The rearrangement links TRBV7-6 to TRBJ1-1; possibly TRBD1 for D (5 bases). The sequence came from an adult with an advanced solid tumor such as melanoma, head and neck, liver or kidney cancer. The CDR3 region has the DNA TGTGCCAGCAGCTTAGGACAGACGAACACTGAAGCTTTCTTT. It codes for CASSLGQTNTEAFF.